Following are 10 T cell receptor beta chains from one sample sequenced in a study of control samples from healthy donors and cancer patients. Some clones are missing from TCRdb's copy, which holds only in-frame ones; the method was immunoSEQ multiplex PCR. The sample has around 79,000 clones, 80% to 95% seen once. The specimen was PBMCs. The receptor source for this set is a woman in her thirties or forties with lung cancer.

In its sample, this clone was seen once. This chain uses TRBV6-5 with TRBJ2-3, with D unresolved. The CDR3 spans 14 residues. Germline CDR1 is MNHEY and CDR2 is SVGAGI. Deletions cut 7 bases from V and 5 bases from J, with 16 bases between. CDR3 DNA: TGTGCCAGCACCCGCGGAGACTCAAGAGATACGCAGTATTTT. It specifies CASTRGDSRDTQYF.

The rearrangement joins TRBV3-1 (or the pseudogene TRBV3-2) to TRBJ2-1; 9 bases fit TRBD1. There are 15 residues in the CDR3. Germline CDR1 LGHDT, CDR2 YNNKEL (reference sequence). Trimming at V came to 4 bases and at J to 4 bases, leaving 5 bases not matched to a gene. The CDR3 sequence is CASSRGTGKYNEQFF. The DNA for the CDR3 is TGTGCCAGCAGCCGGGGGACAGGGAAGTACAATGAGCAGTTCTTC.

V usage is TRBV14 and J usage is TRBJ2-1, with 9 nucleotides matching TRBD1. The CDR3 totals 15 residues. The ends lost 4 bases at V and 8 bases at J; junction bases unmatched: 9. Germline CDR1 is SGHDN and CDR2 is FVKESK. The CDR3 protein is CASSPRWTGVYEQFF. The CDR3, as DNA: TGTGCCAGCAGCCCCAGATGGACAGGGGTATATGAGCAGTTCTTC.

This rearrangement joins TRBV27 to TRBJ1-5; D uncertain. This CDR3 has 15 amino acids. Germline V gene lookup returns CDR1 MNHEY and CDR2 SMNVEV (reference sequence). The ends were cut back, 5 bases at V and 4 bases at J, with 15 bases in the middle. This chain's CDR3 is CASSTWGTGNQPQHF. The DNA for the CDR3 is TGTGCCAGCAGTACTTGGGGTACGGGGAATCAGCCCCAGCATTTT.

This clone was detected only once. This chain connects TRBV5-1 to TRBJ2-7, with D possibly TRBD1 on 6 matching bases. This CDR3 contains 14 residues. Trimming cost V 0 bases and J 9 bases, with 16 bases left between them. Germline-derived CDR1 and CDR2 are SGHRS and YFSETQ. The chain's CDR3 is CASSLGDKGSRQYF. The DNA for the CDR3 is TGCGCCAGCAGCTTGGGGGACAAAGGGTCGCGGCAGTACTTC.

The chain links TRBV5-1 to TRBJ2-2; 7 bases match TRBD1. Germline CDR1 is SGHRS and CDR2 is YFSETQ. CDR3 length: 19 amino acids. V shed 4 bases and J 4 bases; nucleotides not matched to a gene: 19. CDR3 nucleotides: TGCGCCAGCAGCGCGGCTTGGGGATCCGGGACAGCGGTCACCGGGGAGCTGTTTTTT. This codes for CASSAAWGSGTAVTGELFF.

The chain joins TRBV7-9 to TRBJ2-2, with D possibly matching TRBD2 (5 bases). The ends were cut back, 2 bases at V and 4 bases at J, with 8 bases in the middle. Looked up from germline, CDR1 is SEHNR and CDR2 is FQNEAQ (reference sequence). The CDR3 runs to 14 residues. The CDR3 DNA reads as TGTGCCAGCAGCTTAATCCGGGGCACCGGGGAGCTGTTTTTT. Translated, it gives CASSLIRGTGELFF.

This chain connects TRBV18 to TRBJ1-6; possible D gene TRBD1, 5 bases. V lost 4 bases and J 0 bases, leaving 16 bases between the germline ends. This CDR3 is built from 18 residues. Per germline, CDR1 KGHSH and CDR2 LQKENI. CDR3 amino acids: CASSQLPGMSSYNSPLHF. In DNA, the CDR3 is TGTGCCAGCTCACAGCTCCCAGGGATGAGCTCCTATAATTCACCCCTCCACTTT.

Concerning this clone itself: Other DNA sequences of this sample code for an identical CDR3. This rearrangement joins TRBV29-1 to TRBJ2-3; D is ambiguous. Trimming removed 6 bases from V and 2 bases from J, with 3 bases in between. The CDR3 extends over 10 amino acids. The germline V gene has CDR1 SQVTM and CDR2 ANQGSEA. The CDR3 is CSVDTDTQYF. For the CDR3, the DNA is TGCAGCGTCGACACAGATACGCAGTATTTT.

The CDR3 nucleotides are TGTGCCAGCAGCTTAATGGACAGGGAAGCTTTCTTT. This translates into CASSLMDREAFF. The genes are TRBV7-9 and TRBJ1-1; TRBD1 matches at 7 bases. Germline-derived CDR1 and CDR2 are SEHNR and FQNEAQ (reference sequence). With 2 bases clipped from V and 8 bases from J, the junction kept 2 bases outside the gene matches. This CDR3 contains 12 residues.